The 11 T cell receptor beta chains presented below share a single source sample, sequenced in a study of blood T cell repertoires in COVID-19. Method: immunoSEQ multiplex PCR; TCRdb's copy keeps in-frame clones and lacks some. The sample lists tens of thousands of clones; roughly 86% were seen once. The sequencing input was peripheral blood. The receptors derive from a woman of 80 years or more with acute or convalescent COVID-19.

This clone was seen a single time. A junction boundary mismatches the germline segment, possibly from a read error. The chain joins TRBV12-3 or TRBV12-4 to TRBJ1-4; TRBD1 agrees at 7 bases. CDR3 length: 11 residues. As DNA, the CDR3 is TGTGCCAGCAGTTCGACAGGGCCAGGAATTTTT. It translates to CASSSTGPGIF.

The chain carries TRBV28 and TRBJ1-5; TRBD1 is a possible D gene (6 bases). V was shortened by 3 bases and J by 2 bases, with 8 bases between the two germline ends. CDR3 length: 14 amino acids. CDR1 is MDHEN and CDR2 is SYDVKM in the germline V gene. CDR3 sequence reads: CASSFRQGNQPQHF. For the CDR3, the DNA is TGTGCCAGCAGTTTTAGACAGGGCAATCAGCCCCAGCATTTT.

This clone occurred a few times. The chain couples TRBV9 to TRBJ1-6; TRBD1 is a possible D gene (5 bases). The CDR3 loop spans 14 amino acids. Germline CDR1 is SGDLS and CDR2 is YYNGEE. V lost 3 bases to trimming and J lost 6 bases, with 10 bases between them. The CDR3: CASSATGFNSPLHF. CDR3 nucleotides: TGTGCCAGCAGCGCTACAGGTTTTAATTCACCCCTCCACTTT.

CDR3 DNA: TGCGCCAGCAGCCAAGATTGGGCGCGATCCTACAATGAGCAGTTCTTC. Amino acids: CASSQDWARSYNEQFF. The chain carries TRBV4-1 and TRBJ2-1; D is uncertain. Germline V gene sequence: CDR1 MGHRA, CDR2 YSYEKL. CDR3 size: 16 residues. V lost 0 bases, J lost 1 base, and 10 bases lay in between.

The V and J genes are TRBV7-9 and TRBJ1-6, with D possibly TRBD1 on 5 matching bases. The germline V gene encodes CDR1 SEHNR and CDR2 FQNEAQ (reference sequence). CDR3 length equals 16 residues. Trimming left V 4 bases short and J 3 bases short, with 13 bases between. The CDR3 spells CASSSDGGVYNSPLHF. In DNA, the CDR3 is TGTGCCAGCAGCTCGGACGGAGGGGTCTATAATTCACCCCTCCACTTT. The full variable domain, with the rest looked up from reference TRBV7-9 and TRBJ1-6, is DTGVSQNPRHKITKRGQNVTFRCDPISEHNRLYWYRQTLGQGPEFLTYFQNEAQLEKSRLLSDRFSAERPKGSFSTLEIQRTEQGDSAMYLCASSSDGGVYNSPLHFGNGTRLTVT.

The CDR3, as DNA: TGTGCCAGCAGTGACCCCGGGACTGAAGCTTTCTTT. Translation gives CASSDPGTEAFF. The rearrangement joins TRBV25-1 to TRBJ1-1; D uncertain. Germline assignment: CDR1 MGHDK and CDR2 SYGVNS. V shed 3 bases and J shed 5 bases, with 7 bases lying between them. This CDR3 is 12 amino acids long.

The chain combines TRBV9 with TRBJ2-1, with D perhaps matching TRBD2 (6 bases). The CDR3 totals 17 residues. From germline, CDR1 is SGDLS and CDR2 YYNGEE. The germline V and J ends were trimmed by 0 bases and 0 bases, with 13 bases remaining between them. The CDR3 sequence: CASSVGGGVSSYNEQFF. The CDR3 DNA sequence: TGTGCCAGCAGCGTAGGGGGCGGGGTTAGCTCCTACAATGAGCAGTTCTTC. Full variable domain (remainder filled in from reference TRBV9 and TRBJ2-1): DSGVTQTPKHLITATGQRVTLRCSPRSGDLSVYWYQQSLDQGLQFLIQYYNGEERAKGNILERFSAQQFPDLHSELNLSSLELGDSALYFCASSVGGGVSSYNEQFFGPGTRLTVL.

The chain combines TRBV6-1 with TRBJ2-7, with 7 bases aligning to TRBD2. J was trimmed by 4 bases and V by 2 bases; bases with no gene match: 8. The germline V gene has CDR1 MNHNS and CDR2 SASEGT. This CDR3 comprises 15 residues. CDR3 protein: CASSESVQGGYEQYF. CDR3 DNA: TGTGCCAGCAGTGAATCGGTCCAGGGAGGGTACGAGCAGTACTTC.

This chain links TRBV11-2 with TRBJ1-3; D remains ambiguous. The CDR3 is 14 amino acids. Germline V gene sequence: CDR1 SGHAT, CDR2 FQNNGV. V lost 1 base to trimming and J lost 4 bases, with 8 bases between them. CDR3: CASSLGAIGNTIYF. In DNA, the CDR3 is TGTGCCAGCAGCTTAGGGGCCATCGGAAACACCATATATTTT.

The genes are TRBV10-2 and TRBJ1-2; D may be TRBD1 (5 bases). V lost 2 bases and J 7 bases, leaving 17 bases between the germline ends. From germline, CDR1 is WSHSY and CDR2 SAAADI. This CDR3 comprises 15 residues. The CDR3 loop reads CASSEGRGSGSGYTF. Here the CDR3 DNA reads TGCGCCAGCAGTGAGGGGCGGGGGAGTGGATCTGGCTACACCTTC.

This chain links TRBV5-1 with TRBJ2-5; the D gene is possibly TRBD1 (6 bases). Germline lookup yields CDR1 SGHRS and CDR2 YFSETQ. This CDR3 is 13 amino acids long. Trimming pared 2 bases from V and 3 bases from J, leaving 8 bases between. CDR3 in amino acids: CASSLPGEETQYF. The CDR3 DNA reads as TGCGCCAGCAGCTTACCAGGGGAAGAGACCCAGTACTTC. Full variable domain (missing parts from reference TRBV5-1 and TRBJ2-5): KAGVTQTPRYLIKTRGQQVTLSCSPISGHRSVSWYQQTPGQGLQFLFEYFSETQRNKGNFPGRFSGRQFSNSRSEMNVSTLELGDSALYLCASSLPGEETQYFGPGTRLLVL.